The rows below give T cell receptor beta chains drawn from one sample of a study of CD8+CD57+ T cells in acquired aplastic anemia. TCRdb passed the reads through MiXCR, listing each CDR3 protein once. The data hold about 160,000 distinct CDR3 sequences, with around half observed a single time. Material: sorted CD4+, CD8+, or CD8+CD57+ T cells (not recorded which) from PBMCs. The receptors derive from a human donor with aplastic anemia. The CDR3 runs from the conserved cysteine through the conserved F or W. D genes are given only for firm matches. Clone size, where shown, is once, few, many, or a class for clones that have expanded.

DNA: TGTGCCAGCAGTGCCGGGACAGGGGAACAGTACTTC; CDR3: CASSAGTGEQYF; V: TRBV12-3/TRBV12-4; D: TRBD1; size: few; J: TRBJ2-7
DNA: TGTGCCAGCTGCGAGCGAGTGGGGGAGCTGTTTTTT; CDR3: CASCERVGELFF; V: TRBV2; D: .; size: many; J: TRBJ2-2
DNA: TGTGCCAGCAGCCCCCAGAGTCGGGGTTCCTACGAGCAGTACTTC; CDR3: CASSPQSRGSYEQYF; V: TRBV5-6; D: .; size: many; J: TRBJ2-7
DNA: TGTGCCAGCACCCAACGAACAGGGGGGACCGGGGAGCTGTTTTTT; CDR3: CASTQRTGGTGELFF; V: TRBV2; D: TRBD1; size: few; J: TRBJ2-2
DNA: TGTGCCACTGCCCGCGGGTTAGGCTACGAGCAGTACTTC; CDR3: CATARGLGYEQYF; V: TRBV24-1; D: .; size: few; J: TRBJ2-7
DNA: TGTGCCAGTAAAGTTACCGCGAACACCGGGGAGCTGTTTTTT; CDR3: CASKVTANTGELFF; V: TRBV19; D: .; size: .; J: TRBJ2-2
DNA: TGTGCCAGCAGCTTAGGGGGGGGCGAGCAGTACTTC; CDR3: CASSLGGGEQYF; V: TRBV7-8; D: TRBD2; size: many; J: TRBJ2-7
DNA: TGTGCCAACGCCGGGGGCGAACCCTTTTACGAGCAGTACTTC; CDR3: CANAGGEPFYEQYF; V: TRBV12-3/TRBV12-4; D: .; size: .; J: TRBJ2-7
DNA: TGTGCCAGCAGCTTGGAATGGGTGACCCAGTACTTC; CDR3: CASSLEWVTQYF; V: TRBV5-8; D: .; size: many; J: TRBJ2-5
DNA: TGTGCCAGCAGCCCGGGGACAGTTGGCTACACCTTC; CDR3: CASSPGTVGYTF; V: TRBV7-9; D: TRBD1; size: .; J: TRBJ1-2
DNA: TGTGCCAGCAGCCTCCCTGGCTACGAGCAGTACTTC; CDR3: CASSLPGYEQYF; V: TRBV14; D: .; size: few; J: TRBJ2-7
DNA: TGCGCCAGCAGCCATACAGGGTTGGGGAAACTTGAAGCTTTCTTT; CDR3: CASSHTGLGKLEAFF; V: TRBV4-3; D: .; size: many; J: TRBJ1-1
DNA: TGTGCCAGCAGTTACGGGCTCGGGGGGAATACGCAGTATTTT; CDR3: CASSYGLGGNTQYF; V: TRBV6-5; D: TRBD2; size: many; J: TRBJ2-3
DNA: TGTGCCGGGGGACAGGGAACAATCTACGAGCAGTACTTC; CDR3: CAGGQGTIYEQYF; V: TRBV2; D: TRBD1; size: .; J: TRBJ2-7
DNA: TGTGCCAGCAGCTTGATAGGGGGGCGGGAGTTTTTT; CDR3: CASSLIGGREFF; V: TRBV5-6; D: .; size: many; J: TRBJ1-4
DNA: TGTGCCACCCCGGGAGGGACAGATACGCAGTATTTT; CDR3: CATPGGTDTQYF; V: TRBV24-1; D: TRBD2; size: .; J: TRBJ2-3
DNA: TGTGCCAGCAGCGTGACCGGGACTAGCGGGGACAATGAGCAGTTCTTC; CDR3: CASSVTGTSGDNEQFF; V: TRBV9; D: TRBD2; size: many; J: TRBJ2-1
DNA: TGTGCCATCAGTGAGTCGTCGACGGAAATAATAGCCTACGAGCAGTACTTC; CDR3: CAISESSTEIIAYEQYF; V: TRBV10-3; D: .; size: .; J: TRBJ2-7
DNA: TGTGCCAGCAGCTACCGGGGCACCGGGGAGCAGTACTTC; CDR3: CASSYRGTGEQYF; V: TRBV28; D: .; size: .; J: TRBJ2-7
DNA: TGTGCCAGCAGCTACTTACCCCCGGGGGACACTGAAGCTTTCTTT; CDR3: CASSYLPPGDTEAFF; V: TRBV2; D: .; size: .; J: TRBJ1-1
DNA: TGTGCCAGCAGTTACGGACAGGGTCTCGCCCTCCACTTT; CDR3: CASSYGQGLALHF; V: TRBV7-9; D: TRBD1; size: .; J: TRBJ1-6
DNA: TGCAGTGCCCCCGGGTTAGGGGGGTTGGATGGCTACACCTTC; CDR3: CSAPGLGGLDGYTF; V: TRBV20-1; D: .; size: .; J: TRBJ1-2